Following are 15 T cell receptor beta chains from one sample sequenced in a study of breast tumors, draining lymph nodes, adjacent tissues (dated by TCRdb to the mid-2010s). Libraries were made using multiplex PCR. The reads were generated on an Illumina HiSeq 2000. TCRdb applied fastp at Q25 and MiXCR to the public reads, then kept only in-frame beta chains. Entries are consolidated by CDR3 protein sequence, retaining the most common genes and DNA. The sample profile shows about 220,000 distinct CDR3 sequences; approximately 36% of them were found once. The leading ten clones occupy approximately 3.3% of the sample. Lymph node samples were obtained from the axillary draining lymph nodes of breast cancer patients. The sequencing sample was made of axillary lymph node tissue. These receptors were taken from a female donor with breast cancer. Some clones in this sample may be carry-over from other donors' samples.

This clonotype occurred many times. The chain combines TRBV7-3 with TRBJ2-1; D is uncertain. Germline loops: CDR1 SGHTA, CDR2 FQGTGA. The CDR3 contains 15 residues. V lost 2 bases and J lost 0, with 8 bases in between. CDR3 loop: CASSLGGNSYNEQFF. CDR3 nucleotides: TGTGCCAGCAGCTTAGGCGGAAACTCCTACAATGAGCAGTTCTTC. The full variable domain, rest sourced from reference TRBV7-3 and TRBJ2-1, is GAGVSQTPSNKVTEKGKYVELRCDPISGHTALYWYRQSLGQGPEFLIYFQGTGAADDSGLPNDRFFAVRPEGSVSTLKIQRTERGDSAVYLCASSLGGNSYNEQFFGPGTRLTVL.

The chain couples TRBV6-1 to TRBJ2-2; TRBD2 matches 12 bases. CDR3 size: 16 residues. Germline V gene lookup returns CDR1 MNHNS and CDR2 SASEGT. With V trimmed by 1 base and J by 5 bases, 2 bases remained unmatched. CDR3 DNA sequence: TGTGCCAGCAGTGAAGGACTAGCGGGGGTGACCGGGGAGCTGTTTTTT. It specifies CASSEGLAGVTGELFF.

V gene TRBV27 combines with J gene TRBJ2-6, with 7 bases identical to TRBD2. Trimming cost V 6 bases and J 0 bases; bases outside gene matches: 8. In germline, CDR1 is MNHEY, CDR2 SMNVEV (reference sequence). The CDR3 is made up of 17 amino acids. DNA of the CDR3: TGTGCCAGCAGGGGGGGGACCTTCCGCTCTGGGGCCAACGTCCTGACTTTC. Its protein is CASRGGTFRSGANVLTF.

This clonotype was observed many times. The V call is TRBV10-3, the J call TRBJ2-3; 9 bases agree with TRBD2. CDR3 length: 15 amino acids. Per the germline V gene, CDR1 is ENHRY and CDR2 is SYGVKD. Losses at the gene ends were 4 bases for V and 1 base for J; bases not matched to a gene: 3. This CDR3 is CAISVIAGGTDTQYF. DNA for the CDR3: TGTGCCATCAGTGTAATAGCGGGGGGCACAGATACGCAGTATTTT.

The sample holds many counts of this clonotype. V usage is TRBV29-1 and J usage is TRBJ2-1; D might be TRBD1 or TRBD2, each matching 7 bases. The CDR3 is made up of 11 amino acids. Trimming cost V 3 bases and J 9 bases, with 9 bases left between them. Looked up from germline, CDR1 is SQVTM and CDR2 is ANQGSEA. In DNA, the CDR3 is TGCAGCGTTGACAGGGGGGGTGAGCAGTTCTTC. Protein product: CSVDRGGEQFF.

Ten or more counts support this clonotype. This could be a read error, since a much larger clone is one nucleotide away. The chain recombines TRBV20-1 with TRBJ2-1; 13 positions match TRBD2. After removal of 1 base from V and 9 bases from J, the junction contained 6 bases not matched to a gene. Germline CDR1 and CDR2: DFQATT and SNEGSKA (reference sequence). This CDR3 comprises 15 residues. The CDR3 loop reads CSARVGLAGAIEQFF. The DNA of the CDR3 is TGCAGTGCTAGAGTAGGACTAGCGGGAGCAATTGAGCAGTTCTTC.

This clonotype was seen many times. The gene calls are TRBV7-2 and TRBJ2-7; D may be TRBD2 (7 bases). The germline V gene has CDR1 SGHTA and CDR2 FQGNSA. CDR3 length equals 15 residues. V was trimmed by 1 base and J by 4 bases, leaving 14 bases between them. CDR3: CASSLVSGGKYEQYF. DNA for the CDR3: TGTGCCAGCAGCTTAGTTTCGGGGGGCAAGTACGAGCAGTACTTC.

The rearrangement joins TRBV30 to TRBJ1-3; D not resolved. Trimming shortened V by 4 bases and J by 4 bases, and 14 bases separated the two germline ends. The CDR3 runs 14 residues. Germline CDR1 GTSNPN, CDR2 SVGIG (reference sequence). CDR3 sequence reads: CAWTPGQPGNTIYF. The CDR3 nucleotides are TGTGCCTGGACTCCCGGGCAGCCCGGAAACACCATATATTTT.

This clonotype showed up many times. The chain links TRBV7-2 to TRBJ2-2; D unresolved. CDR3 length equals 14 residues. Germline V gene lookup returns CDR1 SGHTA and CDR2 FQGNSA. Trimming pared 1 base from V and 8 bases from J, leaving 11 bases between. The CDR3 coding sequence is TGTGCCAGCAGCTTAGGAAGACAAAGGGGGGAGCTGTTTTTT. Residues: CASSLGRQRGELFF.

This clonotype was counted at least ten times. This chain uses TRBV12-3 or TRBV12-4 with TRBJ1-5; D remains unclear. V was cut by 4 bases and J by 5 bases, with 3 bases left in between. This CDR3 comprises 11 residues. The CDR3 is CASSSDQPQHF. The CDR3 bases are TGTGCCAGCAGTTCTGATCAGCCCCAGCATTTT.

This clonotype was seen repeatedly, ten times or more. This chain links TRBV4-3 with TRBJ1-2, with a possible D match to TRBD1 (6 bases). Germline V gene sequence: CDR1 LGHNA, CDR2 YSLEER. The ends were cut back, 4 bases at V and 4 bases at J, with 22 bases in the middle. The CDR3 covers 17 residues. The CDR3 here is CASSRQLRTEVRYGYTF. The CDR3 nucleotides are TGCGCCAGCAGCCGGCAGTTAAGGACAGAAGTACGCTATGGCTACACCTTC.

V gene TRBV27 combines with J gene TRBJ2-7; D is possibly TRBD2 (6 bases). V was pared by 0 bases and J by 1 base, with 13 bases between. The CDR3 extends over 16 amino acids. The germline gives CDR1 MNHEY, CDR2 SMNVEV (reference sequence). The CDR3 here is CASSLSARTTSYEQYF. In nucleotides, the CDR3 is TGTGCCAGCAGTTTATCGGCCAGGACTACATCCTACGAGCAGTACTTC.

The table lists this clonotype with a few counts. The chain is built from TRBV5-4 and TRBJ2-2; TRBD2 agrees at 10 bases. Germline assignment: CDR1 SGHNT and CDR2 YYREEE (reference sequence). The length of the CDR3 is 17 residues. V was pared by 0 bases and J by 7 bases, with 9 bases of the junction left unmatched. The CDR3 protein is CASSLASGRLMNGELFF. The CDR3 bases are TGTGCCAGCAGCTTGGCTAGCGGGAGACTCATGAACGGGGAGCTGTTTTTT.

At least ten counts were recorded for this clonotype. This rearrangement joins TRBV5-1 to TRBJ1-2; a weak D match, TRBD1 (5 bases). V dropped 5 bases and J dropped 0 bases, with 17 bases sitting between them. The CDR3 totals 16 residues. CDR1 is SGHRS and CDR2 is YFSETQ in the germline V gene. CDR3 in DNA: TGCGCCAGCAGTTTCGAGGTCAGGGCTTCTAACTATGGCTACACCTTC. Encoded protein: CASSFEVRASNYGYTF.

J is TRBJ2-7 and V is TRBV2; 9 bases line up with TRBD1. CDR1 and CDR2 (germline): SNHLY, FYNNEI. This CDR3 comprises 14 residues. The ends lost 6 bases at V and 5 bases at J; junction bases unmatched: 8. The CDR3 nucleotides are TGTGCCAGCAGCAGGACAGGGGTGGGTAACGAGCAGTACTTC. Amino acid sequence: CASSRTGVGNEQYF.